The next 25 T cell receptor beta chains were all read from a single sample in a study of blood T cell repertoires in COVID-19. Using immunoSEQ multiplex PCR, the repertoire was profiled, and TCRdb retains in-frame clones only, with some absent. Among some 240,000 clones listed, approximately 86% were seen once. The specimen sequenced was PBMCs or T cells enriched from blood (not recorded which). The receptors derive from a woman between 40 and 55 years old with acute COVID-19.

This chain joins TRBV3-1 (or the pseudogene TRBV3-2) and TRBJ1-2; the D gene is possibly TRBD1 (6 bases). This CDR3 is 13 amino acids long. The V end was cut by 0 bases, the J end by 8 bases, with 10 bases between. The germline CDR1 and CDR2 sequences are LGHDT and YNNKEL (reference sequence). CDR3 sequence reads: CASSQDRGRGYTF. In DNA form, the CDR3 reads TGTGCCAGCAGCCAAGACAGGGGTCGCGGCTACACCTTC.

There are a few counts of this clone. The chain joins TRBV4-2 to TRBJ2-1; D is unclear. CDR1 and CDR2 from the germline V gene are LGHNA and YNFKEQ. Trimming removed 4 bases at V and 0 bases at J, with 10 bases between. The CDR3 is 15 residues long. For the CDR3, the DNA is TGTGCCAGCAGCCTGTCCCGCGGCTCCTACAATGAGCAGTTCTTC. It yields the protein CASSLSRGSYNEQFF.

About this clone: The same CDR3 is also encoded by other DNA sequences in this sample. V and J are TRBV2 and TRBJ2-7, with 8 bases fitting TRBD2. Germline V gene lookup returns CDR1 SNHLY and CDR2 FYNNEI. J gave up 3 bases and V 1 base, and 5 bases lay outside the gene matches. This CDR3 is 15 amino acids long. The DNA of the CDR3 is TGTGCCAGCAGTGAAGGGTTGGCGGGAGGCTACGAGCAGTACTTC. Its protein is CASSEGLAGGYEQYF.

The chain uses TRBV4-1 and TRBJ1-1, with TRBD1 identical over 8 bases. The CDR3 length is 16 residues. Germline loops: CDR1 MGHRA, CDR2 YSYEKL. V was clipped by 4 bases and J by 3 bases; unmatched bases: 10. The CDR3, as DNA: TGCGCCAGCAGCCTAACTTCGACAGGGGAGGACACTGAAGCTTTCTTT. This sequence encodes CASSLTSTGEDTEAFF.

The CDR3 sequence is CASSLPGTTDTQYF. CDR3 in DNA: TGTGCCAGTAGTCTACCGGGAACCACAGATACGCAGTATTTT. The rearrangement joins TRBV19 to TRBJ2-3; D possibly corresponds to TRBD2 (5 bases). CDR3 length: 14 residues. The germline CDR1 and CDR2 sequences are LNHDA and SQIVND (reference sequence). V dropped 5 bases and J dropped 2 bases, with 11 bases sitting between them.

J is TRBJ1-2 and V is TRBV5-8; tentative D call: TRBD1 (6 bases). Germline CDR1 SGHTS, CDR2 YDEGEE. Trimming shortened V by 1 base and J by 2 bases, and 12 bases separated the two germline ends. The CDR3 contains 15 residues. CDR3 sequence reads: CASSLLRQGNYGYTF. The CDR3 DNA is TGTGCCAGCAGCTTGTTGAGGCAGGGGAACTATGGCTACACCTTC.

The V call is TRBV10-1, the J call TRBJ2-3; perhaps TRBD2 as D (6 bases). This CDR3 is 14 amino acids long. CDR1 is WNHNN and CDR2 is SYGVQD in the germline V gene (reference sequence). V lost 4 bases and J 3 bases, leaving 11 bases between the germline ends. The CDR3 is CASSGLGRTDTQYF. The CDR3 DNA follows: TGCGCCAGCAGTGGACTAGGAAGGACAGATACGCAGTATTTT.

The rearrangement uses TRBV7-3 and TRBJ2-2; TRBD2 agrees at 7 bases. CDR3 length: 14 residues. J lost 6 bases, V lost 3 bases, and 4 bases had no gene match. Germline V gives CDR1 SGHTA, CDR2 FQGTGA. The CDR3 spells CASSFSGGSGELFF. The DNA of the CDR3 is TGTGCCAGCAGCTTCTCCGGGGGGTCCGGGGAGCTGTTTTTT. Full variable domain (remainder filled in from reference TRBV7-3 and TRBJ2-2): GAGVSQTPSNKVTEKGKYVELRCDPISGHTALYWYRQSLGQGPEFLIYFQGTGAADDSGLPNDRFFAVRPEGSVSTLKIQRTERGDSAVYLCASSFSGGSGELFFGEGSRLTVL.

V usage is TRBV5-1 and J usage is TRBJ2-3; D uncertain. The CDR3 loop spans 13 amino acids. Germline V CDR1 and CDR2: SGHRS, YFSETQ. With 8 bases removed from V and 2 bases from J, the gap between germline ends came to 12 bases. In nucleotides, the CDR3 is TGCGCCAGTGCCGGAGACCACACAGATACGCAGTATTTT. Amino acid sequence: CASAGDHTDTQYF.

The V call is TRBV6-5, the J call TRBJ1-2; 7 bases match TRBD1. With 6 bases clipped from V and 5 bases from J, the junction kept 6 bases outside the gene matches. The CDR3 length is 13 residues. Germline CDR1 reads MNHEY; CDR2 reads SVGAGI. DNA for the CDR3: TGTGCCAGCAGAGGTTACAGGGGTTATGGCTACACCTTC. Translating it yields CASRGYRGYGYTF.

The chain links TRBV29-1 to TRBJ1-2; D is possibly TRBD1 (5 bases). Trimming took 3 bases from V and 8 from J, leaving 16 bases between them. The CDR3 length is 13 residues. The germline V gene has CDR1 SQVTM and CDR2 ANQGSEA. The CDR3 here is CSVEAGIVEGYTF. The CDR3 DNA is TGCAGCGTTGAGGCAGGGATAGTGGAGGGCTACACCTTC. Full variable domain (remainder filled in from reference TRBV29-1 and TRBJ1-2): SAVISQKPSRDICQRGTSLTIQCQVDSQVTMMFWYRQQPGQSLTLIATANQGSEATYESGFVIDKFPISRPNLTFSTLTVSNMSPEDSSIYLCSVEAGIVEGYTFGSGTRLTVV.

Remarks on this clone: Other DNA sequences in this sample translate to the same CDR3. V and J are TRBV24-1 and TRBJ1-2, with 8 positions matching TRBD1. The CDR3 runs to 13 residues. Trimming removed 4 bases from V and 8 bases from J; junction bases left unmatched: 5. In germline, CDR1 is KGHDR, CDR2 SFDVKD. The CDR3 DNA sequence: TGTGCCACCAGTGAACCAGGGGGCCTCGGCTACACCTTC. Translation gives CATSEPGGLGYTF.

The V and J genes are TRBV2 and TRBJ2-1; TRBD1 matches 9 bases. After removal of 7 bases from V and 5 bases from J, the junction contained 9 bases not matched to a gene. Looked up from germline, CDR1 is SNHLY and CDR2 is FYNNEI. The CDR3 is 15 amino acids. The CDR3 nucleotides are TGTGCCAGCAACCTTGGGACAGGGTGGGACAATGAGCAGTTCTTC. As protein: CASNLGTGWDNEQFF.

This sequence joins TRBV7-6 and TRBJ2-5; D gene uncertain. Germline values: CDR1 SGHVS, CDR2 FNYEAQ. Between the trimmed V and J ends, which lost 4 bases and 2 bases, there was a span of 14 bases. The CDR3 sequence is 15 residues long. CDR3 bases: TGTGCCAGCAGCTCCCTCCAACTGCCACAAGAGACCCAGTACTTC. It codes for CASSSLQLPQETQYF. Full variable domain (outside the CDR3, taken from reference TRBV7-6 and TRBJ2-5): GAGVSQSPRYKVTKRGQDVALRCDPISGHVSLYWYRQALGQGPEFLTYFNYEAQQDKSGLPNDRFSAERPEGSISTLTIQRTEQRDSAMYRCASSSLQLPQETQYFGPGTRLLVL.

The V gene is TRBV25-1, the J gene TRBJ2-1; the match to TRBD2 covers 10 bases. CDR3 length: 14 residues. Germline CDR1 reads MGHDK; CDR2 reads SYGVNS. V gave up 5 bases and J gave up 9 bases; unmatched junction bases: 7. CDR3 sequence: CASSLAGGGGEQFF. For the CDR3, the DNA is TGTGCCAGCAGTTTAGCGGGAGGAGGTGGTGAGCAGTTCTTC.

The chain carries TRBV7-9 and TRBJ2-2; D is unresolved. V lost 5 bases, J lost 6 bases, and 10 bases lay in between. Germline assignment: CDR1 SEHNR and CDR2 FQNEAQ (reference sequence). There are 13 residues in the CDR3. CDR3 region: CASSASAPGELFF. In DNA form, the CDR3 reads TGTGCCAGCAGCGCTAGTGCTCCCGGGGAGCTGTTTTTT. Combining the CDR3 with reference TRBV7-9 and TRBJ2-2 gives the whole variable domain DTGVSQNPRHKITKRGQNVTFRCDPISEHNRLYWYRQTLGQGPEFLTYFQNEAQLEKSRLLSDRFSAERPKGSFSTLEIQRTEQGDSAMYLCASSASAPGELFFGEGSRLTVL.

The CDR3: CASRATGVYGYTF. The CDR3, as DNA: TGTGCCAGCAGGGCAACAGGGGTCTATGGCTACACCTTC. The gene calls are TRBV6-5 and TRBJ1-2; 7 bases align to TRBD1. V dropped 6 bases and J dropped 4; count of bases not matched to a gene: 5. CDR1 and CDR2 (germline): MNHEY, SVGAGI. CDR3 length: 13 residues.

V and J are TRBV27 and TRBJ1-2; tentative D call: TRBD1 (6 bases). V lost 2 bases to trimming and J lost 0 bases, with 16 bases between them. Germline lookup yields CDR1 MNHEY and CDR2 SMNVEV (reference sequence). The length of the CDR3 is 17 residues. CDR3 DNA: TGTGCCAGCAGTTTAGAGGCAGGGGTAAGATCTAACTATGGCTACACCTTC. Its protein is CASSLEAGVRSNYGYTF.

V gene TRBV29-1 combines with J gene TRBJ2-1; 8 bases fit TRBD1. The CDR3 extends over 13 amino acids. CDR1 and CDR2 (germline): SQVTM, ANQGSEA. V shed 4 bases and J 1 base; nucleotides not matched to a gene: 0. CDR3 DNA sequence: TGCAGCGTTGGACAGGGGTCCTACAATGAGCAGTTCTTC. Protein product: CSVGQGSYNEQFF.

This clone was seen a few times. V is TRBV5-4 and J is TRBJ2-3; D may be TRBD1 (6 bases). Between the trimmed V and J ends, which lost 3 bases and 0 bases, there was a span of 11 bases. The CDR3 sequence is 15 residues long. Germline CDR1 is SGHNT and CDR2 is YYREEE (reference sequence). CDR3 coding DNA: TGTGCCAGCAGCTCTCGGACAGCTAGCACAGATACGCAGTATTTT. It yields the protein CASSSRTASTDTQYF.

The chain carries TRBV5-1 and TRBJ2-2; D remains unclear. V was clipped by 2 bases and J by 3 bases, with 8 bases between them. The CDR3 loop spans 14 amino acids. Germline V gene sequence: CDR1 SGHRS, CDR2 YFSETQ. CDR3 loop: CASSFGSHTGELFF. The DNA of the CDR3 is TGCGCCAGCAGCTTCGGTAGTCACACCGGGGAGCTGTTTTTT.

This clone has only a few counts. The CDR3 here is CASLPGSRAGGMNTEAFF. For the CDR3, the DNA is TGCGCCAGCCTGCCGGGCTCTCGGGCAGGGGGAATGAACACTGAAGCTTTCTTT. The chain joins TRBV5-1 to TRBJ1-1; 7 bases are a match to TRBD1. Germline V gene sequence: CDR1 SGHRS, CDR2 YFSETQ. V was clipped by 7 bases and J by 0 bases; unmatched bases: 18. The CDR3 is made up of 18 amino acids.

In this sample, this clone turned up once. The chain uses TRBV7-9 and TRBJ2-7; 10 nucleotides match TRBD2. The CDR3 has 15 amino acids. J gave up 9 bases and V 1 base, and 9 bases lay outside the gene matches. Per germline, CDR1 SEHNR and CDR2 FQNEAQ (reference sequence). CDR3 in amino acids: CASSLGPAGGPGQYF. CDR3 nucleotides: TGTGCCAGCAGCTTAGGGCCAGCGGGAGGGCCAGGGCAGTACTTC.

V and J are TRBV5-8 and TRBJ2-1; 13 positions agree with TRBD2. The germline V gene has CDR1 SGHTS and CDR2 YDEGEE. The CDR3 consists of 15 residues. V lost 5 bases and J lost 9; bases outside the gene matches: 8. This CDR3 is CASSSGTSGMGEQFF. DNA of the CDR3: TGTGCCAGCAGTTCCGGGACTAGCGGGATGGGTGAGCAGTTCTTC.

The chain uses TRBV15 and TRBJ2-1, with TRBD2 identical over 11 bases. The CDR3 runs 17 residues. Germline lookup yields CDR1 LNHNV and CDR2 YYDKDF (reference sequence). The V and J ends lost 3 bases and 0 bases, in that order; junction bases with no gene match: 4. The CDR3 is CATSRTSGINSYNEQFF. For the CDR3, the DNA is TGTGCCACCAGCAGGACTAGCGGGATTAACTCCTACAATGAGCAGTTCTTC.